This TCR beta chain was documented in a study of blood T cell repertoires in COVID-19. Here immunoSEQ multiplex PCR was the method, and the copy in TCRdb shows in-frame clones only, minus some. The sample has 79,000 or so clones; 85% are singletons. This CDR3 has 13 residues. The V gene end was trimmed by 8 bases and the J gene end by 6 bases; junction bases not matched to a gene: 8. The V gene's germline CDR1 is MGHDK and CDR2 SYGVNS. The clonotype was recovered from a man aged 55-75 years with COVID-19, enrolled during active disease. The rearrangement links TRBV25-1 to TRBJ1-2; 8 bases line up with TRBD1. The sequenced material came from peripheral blood. Here the CDR3 reads CASGRTGTDGYTF. In DNA, the CDR3 is TGTGCCAGCGGAAGGACAGGGACGGATGGCTACACCTTC.